These T cell receptor beta chains were read from a single sample in a study of response to subunit inactivated influenza vaccine. One entry per CDR3 protein, called by TCRdb with MiXCR from the RT-PCR reads. The data hold under 550,000 distinct CDR3 sequences, with roughly 7.6% observed a single time. The specimen comprised PBMCs from blood, sampled around 25 months after vaccination. All receptors come from a man between 50 and 75 years old who received an inactivated influenza vaccine. The CDR3 runs from the conserved cysteine through the conserved F or W. Each record gives: V gene, D gene, CDR3 length, clone size, J gene, CDR3 protein, CDR3 DNA. D genes are given only for firm matches. Clone size, where shown, is once, few, many, or a class for clones that have expanded.

v_call: TRBV6-2/TRBV6-3
d_call: NA
cdr3_length: 15
clone_size: NA
j_call: TRBJ2-1
cdr3_aa: CASSRGGFLVNEQFF
cdr3_nt: TGTGCCAGCAGTCGTGGGGGATTCCTTGTTAATGAGCAGTTCTTC

v_call: TRBV5-1
d_call: NA
cdr3_length: 14
clone_size: few
j_call: TRBJ1-3
cdr3_aa: CASSFEGPGNTIYF
cdr3_nt: TGCGCCAGCAGCTTCGAGGGACCTGGAAACACCATATATTTT

v_call: TRBV12-3/TRBV12-4
d_call: TRBD1
cdr3_length: 14
clone_size: few
j_call: TRBJ2-1
cdr3_aa: CASSLGQGAAEQFF
cdr3_nt: TGTGCCAGCAGTTTAGGGCAGGGGGCAGCTGAGCAGTTCTTC

v_call: TRBV10-3
d_call: NA
cdr3_length: 17
clone_size: many
j_call: TRBJ2-4
cdr3_aa: CAISDSRGLAAKNIQYF
cdr3_nt: TGTGCCATCAGTGATTCCAGGGGCTTAGCAGCCAAAAACATTCAGTACTTC

v_call: TRBV12-3/TRBV12-4
d_call: NA
cdr3_length: 12
clone_size: few
j_call: TRBJ2-3
cdr3_aa: CASSDRADTQYF
cdr3_nt: TGTGCCAGCAGCGACCGGGCGGATACGCAGTATTTT

v_call: TRBV7-8
d_call: TRBD1
cdr3_length: 15
clone_size: many
j_call: TRBJ2-1
cdr3_aa: CASSLERGPYNEQFF
cdr3_nt: TGTGCCAGCAGCTTAGAGAGGGGGCCCTACAATGAGCAGTTCTTC

v_call: TRBV9
d_call: NA
cdr3_length: 14
clone_size: few
j_call: TRBJ2-7
cdr3_aa: CASSVGSSANEQYF
cdr3_nt: TGTGCCAGCAGCGTAGGGTCGTCAGCCAACGAGCAGTACTTC

v_call: TRBV10-2
d_call: NA
cdr3_length: 14
clone_size: many
j_call: TRBJ1-1
cdr3_aa: CASSVSQGNTEAFF
cdr3_nt: TGCGCCAGCAGTGTATCTCAAGGGAACACTGAAGCTTTCTTT

v_call: TRBV5-1
d_call: NA
cdr3_length: 14
clone_size: many
j_call: TRBJ1-1
cdr3_aa: CASSLRQQNTEAFF
cdr3_nt: TGCGCCAGCAGCTTAAGGCAGCAGAACACTGAAGCTTTCTTT

v_call: TRBV11-2
d_call: TRBD1
cdr3_length: 20
clone_size: many
j_call: TRBJ2-4
cdr3_aa: CASSVPGQGDILLAKNIQYF
cdr3_nt: TGTGCCAGCAGCGTACCAGGACAGGGTGACATACTACTAGCCAAAAACATTCAGTACTTC

v_call: TRBV12-3/TRBV12-4
d_call: NA
cdr3_length: 15
clone_size: NA
j_call: TRBJ1-5
cdr3_aa: CASSFGGGSNQPQHF
cdr3_nt: TGTGCCAGCAGTTTCGGGGGAGGGAGCAATCAGCCCCAGCATTTT

v_call: TRBV4-1
d_call: NA
cdr3_length: 14
clone_size: many
j_call: TRBJ1-2
cdr3_aa: CASSQGDSTYGYTF
cdr3_nt: TGCGCCAGCAGCCAAGGCGACAGCACCTATGGCTACACCTTC

v_call: TRBV20-1
d_call: NA
cdr3_length: 15
clone_size: NA
j_call: TRBJ1-4
cdr3_aa: CSASEPSRGGEKLFF
cdr3_nt: TGCAGTGCTAGTGAACCAAGCCGAGGGGGTGAAAAACTGTTTTTT

v_call: TRBV12-3/TRBV12-4
d_call: TRBD2
cdr3_length: 13
clone_size: few
j_call: TRBJ2-3
cdr3_aa: CASSFTTLAGQYF
cdr3_nt: TGTGCCAGCAGTTTTACTACGCTAGCGGGGCAGTATTTT

v_call: TRBV20-1
d_call: TRBD1
cdr3_length: 19
clone_size: many
j_call: TRBJ1-1
cdr3_aa: CSARGSSGTGYLDSAEAFF
cdr3_nt: TGCAGTGCTAGAGGTTCCTCCGGGACAGGGTACCTAGACTCAGCTGAAGCTTTCTTT

v_call: TRBV12-3/TRBV12-4
d_call: NA
cdr3_length: 14
clone_size: NA
j_call: TRBJ2-7
cdr3_aa: CASSPGTQYYEQYF
cdr3_nt: TGTGCCAGCAGCCCCGGGACACAATACTACGAGCAGTACTTC

v_call: TRBV7-2
d_call: NA
cdr3_length: 13
clone_size: NA
j_call: TRBJ1-6
cdr3_aa: CASSSNNPSPLHF
cdr3_nt: TGTGCCAGCAGCTCTAATAACCCTTCACCCCTCCACTTT

v_call: TRBV5-1
d_call: NA
cdr3_length: 12
clone_size: few
j_call: TRBJ2-7
cdr3_aa: CASSLWGNEQYF
cdr3_nt: TGCGCCAGCAGCTTGTGGGGTAACGAGCAGTACTTC

v_call: TRBV7-9
d_call: NA
cdr3_length: 14
clone_size: few
j_call: TRBJ2-7
cdr3_aa: CASSLGDEVEEQYF
cdr3_nt: TGTGCCAGCAGCCTGGGGGACGAGGTGGAAGAGCAGTACTTC

v_call: TRBV3-1
d_call: NA
cdr3_length: 14
clone_size: many
j_call: TRBJ2-5
cdr3_aa: CASSPRPDQETQYF
cdr3_nt: TGTGCCAGCAGCCCCCGCCCGGACCAAGAGACCCAGTACTTC

v_call: TRBV12-3/TRBV12-4
d_call: NA
cdr3_length: 15
clone_size: many
j_call: TRBJ1-1
cdr3_aa: CASSAQGPMNTEAFF
cdr3_nt: TGTGCCAGCAGTGCACAGGGTCCCATGAACACTGAAGCTTTCTTT

v_call: TRBV20-1
d_call: NA
cdr3_length: 15
clone_size: NA
j_call: TRBJ2-1
cdr3_aa: CSARDGLPPYNEQFF
cdr3_nt: TGCAGTGCTAGAGATGGACTACCTCCCTACAATGAGCAGTTCTTC

v_call: TRBV6-1
d_call: NA
cdr3_length: 14
clone_size: NA
j_call: TRBJ2-7
cdr3_aa: CASSAPARSIEQYF
cdr3_nt: TGTGCCAGCAGCGCCCCGGCTAGGTCTATCGAGCAGTACTTC